This TCR beta chain was identified during a study of T cells in Graves' hyperthyroidism and ophthalmopathy. Study context: Peripheral blood collection took place at initial diagnosis, before any treatment.

A few counts support this clonotype. The cohort's ophthalmopathy patients, a group with duration under 3 months, had a Clinical Activity Score of at least 3 and a NOSPECS grade of at least 4. On the basis of clinical symptoms, serum thyroxine and TRAb, thyroid ultrasound and orbital computed tomography, diagnoses were made. Amplified regions were TCR beta CDR3 sequences from RNA transcripts. The HTBI primer set served for first-round RT-PCR of the TCR CDR3. TCRdb fed the multiplex PCR reads into MiXCR, producing one record per CDR3 protein. The sample includes 490,000 or so distinct CDR3 sequences, about 15% seen only once; the top ten take approximately 30%. The sample consisted of blood. The clonotype comes from a woman in her twenties or thirties with Graves' ophthalmopathy.

The CDR3 loop reads CASTRPGLAGGNEQFF. The CDR3, as DNA: TGTGCCAGCACTAGACCGGGACTAGCGGGAGGTAATGAGCAGTTCTTC. The chain links TRBV2 to TRBJ2-1, with TRBD2 matching over 15 bases. The V segment lost 7 bases and the J segment 7 bases; nucleotides outside the gene matches: 8. This CDR3 has 16 amino acids. Germline values: CDR1 SNHLY, CDR2 FYNNEI.